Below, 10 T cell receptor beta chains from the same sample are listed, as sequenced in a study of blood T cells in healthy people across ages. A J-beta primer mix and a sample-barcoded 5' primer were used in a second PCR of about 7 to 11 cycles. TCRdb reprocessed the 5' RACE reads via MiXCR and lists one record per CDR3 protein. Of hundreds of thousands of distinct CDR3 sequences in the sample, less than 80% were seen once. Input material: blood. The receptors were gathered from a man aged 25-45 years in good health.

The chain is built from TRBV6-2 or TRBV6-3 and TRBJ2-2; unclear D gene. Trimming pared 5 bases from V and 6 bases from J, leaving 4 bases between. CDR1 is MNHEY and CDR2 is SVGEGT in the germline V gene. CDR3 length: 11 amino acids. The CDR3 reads CASSRPGELFF. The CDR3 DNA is TGTGCCAGCAGTAGACCCGGGGAGCTGTTTTTT.

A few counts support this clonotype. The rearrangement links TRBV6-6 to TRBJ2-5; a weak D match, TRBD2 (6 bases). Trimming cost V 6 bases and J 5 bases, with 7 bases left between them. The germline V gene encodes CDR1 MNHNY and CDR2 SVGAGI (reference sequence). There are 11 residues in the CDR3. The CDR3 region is CASRGRETQYF. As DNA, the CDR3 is TGTGCCAGCAGGGGGAGGGAGACCCAGTACTTC.

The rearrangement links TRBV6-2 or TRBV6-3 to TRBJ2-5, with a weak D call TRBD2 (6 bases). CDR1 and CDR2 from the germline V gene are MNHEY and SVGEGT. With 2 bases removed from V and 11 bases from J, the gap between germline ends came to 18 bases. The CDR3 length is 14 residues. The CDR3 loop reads CASSYLPRDREQYF. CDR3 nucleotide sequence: TGTGCCAGCAGTTACCTCCCAAGGGATCGGGAGCAGTACTTC.

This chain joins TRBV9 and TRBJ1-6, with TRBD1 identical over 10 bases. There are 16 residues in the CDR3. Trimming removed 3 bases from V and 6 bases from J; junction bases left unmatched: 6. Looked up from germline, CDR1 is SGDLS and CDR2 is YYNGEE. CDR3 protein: CASSAPRQGANSPLHF. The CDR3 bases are TGTGCCAGCAGCGCGCCACGACAGGGGGCTAATTCACCCCTCCACTTT.

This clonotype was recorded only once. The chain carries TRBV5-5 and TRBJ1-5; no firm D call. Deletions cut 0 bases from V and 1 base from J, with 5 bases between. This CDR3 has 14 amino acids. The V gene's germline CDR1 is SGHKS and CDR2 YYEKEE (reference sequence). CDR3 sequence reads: CASSLDLSNQPQHF. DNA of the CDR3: TGTGCCAGCAGCTTGGACCTAAGCAATCAGCCCCAGCATTTT.

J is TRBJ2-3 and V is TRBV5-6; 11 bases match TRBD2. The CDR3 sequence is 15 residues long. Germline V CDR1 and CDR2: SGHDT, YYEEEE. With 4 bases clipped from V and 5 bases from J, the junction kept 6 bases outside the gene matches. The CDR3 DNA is TGTGCCAGCAGCGTGACTAGCGGGGTCCTAGATACGCAGTATTTT. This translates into CASSVTSGVLDTQYF.

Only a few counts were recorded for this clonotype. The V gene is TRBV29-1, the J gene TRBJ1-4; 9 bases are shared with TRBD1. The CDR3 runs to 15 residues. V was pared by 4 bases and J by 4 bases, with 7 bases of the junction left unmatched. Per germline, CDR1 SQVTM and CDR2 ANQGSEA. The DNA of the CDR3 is TGCAGCGTTGTGTGGAGGGGACAGGGTAATGAAAAACTGTTTTTT. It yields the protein CSVVWRGQGNEKLFF. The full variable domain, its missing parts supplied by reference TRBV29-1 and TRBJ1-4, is SAVISQKPSRDICQRGTSLTIQCQVDSQVTMMFWYRQQPGQSLTLIATANQGSEATYESGFVIDKFPISRPNLTFSTLTVSNMSPEDSSIYLCSVVWRGQGNEKLFFGSGTQLSVL.

The CDR3 DNA reads TGCAGCTCGGCGTTCTACTCCTACAATGAGCAGTTCTTC. Amino acid sequence: CSSAFYSYNEQFF. This rearrangement joins TRBV29-1 to TRBJ2-1; D gene ambiguous. CDR3 length: 13 amino acids. CDR1 SQVTM and CDR2 ANQGSEA come from the germline V gene. V was clipped by 8 bases and J by 0 bases, with 11 bases between them.

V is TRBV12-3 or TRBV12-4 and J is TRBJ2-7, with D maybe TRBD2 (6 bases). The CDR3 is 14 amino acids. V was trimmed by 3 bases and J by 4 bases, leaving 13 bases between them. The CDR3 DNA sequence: TGTGCCAGCAGTTTCGAAGGGGAGGTATACGAGCAGTACTTC. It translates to CASSFEGEVYEQYF.

The CDR3 DNA follows: TGTGCCAGCAGCCAAGAATCCCTGGGGGCTAACTATGGCTACACCTTC. Residues: CASSQESLGANYGYTF. The chain joins TRBV4-2 to TRBJ1-2; perhaps TRBD1 as D (5 bases). Germline CDR1 is LGHNA and CDR2 is YNFKEQ. This CDR3 is built from 16 residues. Trimming shortened V by 0 bases and J by 0 bases, and 11 bases separated the two germline ends.